This T cell receptor beta chain was retrieved from a study of monozygotic twins with inflammatory bowel disease. Study-wide findings and caveats: T cell subtypes that differed could not be told apart. Among IBD patients, TCRbeta diversity (inverse Simpson) was lower than in healthy co-twins.

Remarks on this clonotype: Antigen: not known.

Per germline, CDR1 MNHNS and CDR2 SASEGT. The CDR3 length is 14 residues. With roughly 17 and 9 cycles respectively, two nested PCRs were carried out on TCRalpha and TCRbeta cDNA. TCRdb re-called the 5' RACE reads and shows each CDR3 protein once, DNA omitted. This sample contains about 210,000 distinct CDR3 sequences. Blood was drawn at approximately 2.3 ml per donor. The TCR was taken from a human donor with ulcerative colitis or Crohn's disease, or a healthy co-twin of an affected twin (not recorded which). The sequencing input was blood. The chain joins TRBV6-1 to TRBJ1-2. The CDR3 sequence: CASIDQDGNYGYTF.